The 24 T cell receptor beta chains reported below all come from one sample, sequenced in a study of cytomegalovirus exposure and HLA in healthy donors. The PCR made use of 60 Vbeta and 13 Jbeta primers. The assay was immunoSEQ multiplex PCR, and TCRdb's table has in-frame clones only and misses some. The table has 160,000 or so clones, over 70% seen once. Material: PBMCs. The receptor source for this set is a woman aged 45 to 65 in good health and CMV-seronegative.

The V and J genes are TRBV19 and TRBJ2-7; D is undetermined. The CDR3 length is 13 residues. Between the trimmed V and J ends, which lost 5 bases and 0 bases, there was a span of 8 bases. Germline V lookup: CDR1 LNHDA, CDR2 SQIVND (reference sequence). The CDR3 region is CASSFTASYEQYF. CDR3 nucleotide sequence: TGTGCCAGTAGTTTTACAGCCTCCTACGAGCAGTACTTC.

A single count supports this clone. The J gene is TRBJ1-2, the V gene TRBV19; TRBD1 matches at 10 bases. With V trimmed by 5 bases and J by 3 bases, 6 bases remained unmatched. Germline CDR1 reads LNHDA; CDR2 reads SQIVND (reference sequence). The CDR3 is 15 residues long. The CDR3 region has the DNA TGTGCCAGTAGTCCGGACAGGGGGGTCGACTATGGCTACACCTTC. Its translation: CASSPDRGVDYGYTF.

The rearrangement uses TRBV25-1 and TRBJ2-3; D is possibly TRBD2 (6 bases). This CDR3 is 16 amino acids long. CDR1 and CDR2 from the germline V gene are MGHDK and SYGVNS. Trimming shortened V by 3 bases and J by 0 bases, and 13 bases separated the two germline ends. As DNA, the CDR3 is TGTGCCAGCAGTGACGACCTGGGGAGGAGCACAGATACGCAGTATTTT. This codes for CASSDDLGRSTDTQYF.

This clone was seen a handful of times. The DNA for the CDR3 is TGTGCCAGCAGCTTAGCGGTAGAGTGGGAGCAGTACTTC. It yields the protein CASSLAVEWEQYF. The genes are TRBV7-9 and TRBJ2-7; D is unclear. CDR3 length: 13 residues. Germline V gives CDR1 SEHNR, CDR2 FQNEAQ (reference sequence). The V end was cut by 0 bases, the J end by 7 bases, with 10 bases between.

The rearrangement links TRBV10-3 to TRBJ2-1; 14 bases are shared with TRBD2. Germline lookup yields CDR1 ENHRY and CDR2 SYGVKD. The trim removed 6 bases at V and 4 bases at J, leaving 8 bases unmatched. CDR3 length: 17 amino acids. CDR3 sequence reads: CAIREQTSGRGYNEQFF. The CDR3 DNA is TGTGCCATCAGAGAGCAGACTAGCGGGAGGGGATACAATGAGCAGTTCTTC.

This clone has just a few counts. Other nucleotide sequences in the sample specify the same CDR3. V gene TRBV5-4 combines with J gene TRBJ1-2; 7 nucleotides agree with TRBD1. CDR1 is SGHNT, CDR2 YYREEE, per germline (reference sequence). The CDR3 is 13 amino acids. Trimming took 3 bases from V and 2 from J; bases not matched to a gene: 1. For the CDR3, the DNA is TGTGCCAGCAGCTCGACAGGGAACTATGGCTACACCTTC. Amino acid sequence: CASSSTGNYGYTF.

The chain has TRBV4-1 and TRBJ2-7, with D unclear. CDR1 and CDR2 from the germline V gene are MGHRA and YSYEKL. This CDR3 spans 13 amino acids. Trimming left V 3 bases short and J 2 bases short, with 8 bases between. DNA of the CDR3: TGCGCCAGCAGCCAGCGGATCACCTACGAGCAGTACTTC. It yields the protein CASSQRITYEQYF.

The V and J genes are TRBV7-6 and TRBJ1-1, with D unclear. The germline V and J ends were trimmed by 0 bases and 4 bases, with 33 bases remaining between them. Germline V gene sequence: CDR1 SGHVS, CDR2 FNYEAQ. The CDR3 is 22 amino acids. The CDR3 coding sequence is TGTGCCAGCAGCTTAGCGGGCGGACGGGGTGTGTGTGTGGGGAAAAGGTGCACTGAAGCTTTCTTT. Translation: CASSLAGGRGVCVGKRCTEAFF.

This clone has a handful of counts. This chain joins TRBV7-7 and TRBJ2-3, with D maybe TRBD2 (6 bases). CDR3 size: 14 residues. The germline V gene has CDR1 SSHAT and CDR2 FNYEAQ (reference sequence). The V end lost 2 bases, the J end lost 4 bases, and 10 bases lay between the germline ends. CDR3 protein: CASSLSQRADTQYF. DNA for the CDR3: TGTGCCAGCAGCTTATCACAGCGGGCAGATACGCAGTATTTT.

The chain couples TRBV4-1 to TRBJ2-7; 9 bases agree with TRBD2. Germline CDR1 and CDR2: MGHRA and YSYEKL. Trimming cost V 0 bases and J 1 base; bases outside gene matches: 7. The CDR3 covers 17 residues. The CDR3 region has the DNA TGCGCCAGCAGCCAAGAAATAGCGGGAGCCCGTTCCTACGAGCAGTACTTC. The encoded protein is CASSQEIAGARSYEQYF.

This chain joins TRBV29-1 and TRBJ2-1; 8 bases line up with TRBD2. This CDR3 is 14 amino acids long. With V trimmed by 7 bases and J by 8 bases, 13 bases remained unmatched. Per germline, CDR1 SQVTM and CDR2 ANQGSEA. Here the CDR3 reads CSALIGTGGDEQFF. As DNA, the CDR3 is TGCAGCGCCCTAATCGGTACCGGGGGGGATGAGCAGTTCTTC.

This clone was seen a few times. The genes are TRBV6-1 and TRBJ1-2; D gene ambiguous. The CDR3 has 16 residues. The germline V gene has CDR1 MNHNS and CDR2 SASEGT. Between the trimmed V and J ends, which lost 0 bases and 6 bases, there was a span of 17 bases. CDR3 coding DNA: TGTGCCAGCAGTGAAGCTTGGGCCTCGACCACCAATGGCTACACCTTC. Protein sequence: CASSEAWASTTNGYTF.

CDR3 sequence reads: CASSYLRGNEQFF. CDR3 bases: TGTGCCAGCAGTTACCTAAGGGGGAATGAGCAGTTCTTC. The genes are TRBV6-6 and TRBJ2-1; TRBD1 might be the D (6 bases). V was shortened by 2 bases and J by 7 bases, with 9 bases between the two germline ends. The germline V gene encodes CDR1 MNHNY and CDR2 SVGAGI (reference sequence). The length of the CDR3 is 13 residues.

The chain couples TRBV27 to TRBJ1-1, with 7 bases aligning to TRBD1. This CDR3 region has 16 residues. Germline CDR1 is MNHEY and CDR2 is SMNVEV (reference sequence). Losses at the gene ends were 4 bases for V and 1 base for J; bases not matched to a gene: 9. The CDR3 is CASSSDRVWRNTEAFF. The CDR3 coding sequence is TGTGCCAGCAGTTCAGACAGGGTTTGGCGGAACACTGAAGCTTTCTTT.

CDR3 sequence: CASSPKTAYQETQYF. DNA of the CDR3: TGTGCCAGCTCACCAAAGACAGCCTACCAAGAGACCCAGTACTTC. V gene TRBV18 combines with J gene TRBJ2-5; D perhaps matches TRBD1 (5 bases). CDR1 is KGHSH and CDR2 is LQKENI in the germline V gene. V was clipped by 2 bases and J by 0 bases, with 10 bases between them. The CDR3 spans 15 residues.

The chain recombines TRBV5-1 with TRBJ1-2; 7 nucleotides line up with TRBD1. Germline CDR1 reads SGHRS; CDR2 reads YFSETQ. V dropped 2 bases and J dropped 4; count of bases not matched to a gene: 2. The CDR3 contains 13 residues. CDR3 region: CASSLGDSYGYTF. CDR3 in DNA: TGCGCCAGCAGCTTAGGGGACAGCTATGGCTACACCTTC.

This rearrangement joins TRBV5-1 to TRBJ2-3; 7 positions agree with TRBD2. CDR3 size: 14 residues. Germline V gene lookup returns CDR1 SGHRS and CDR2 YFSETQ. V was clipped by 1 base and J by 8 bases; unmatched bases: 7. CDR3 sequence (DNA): TGCGCCAGCAGCTTGATACTGGGGGAGGGTACGCAGTATTTT. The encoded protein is CASSLILGEGTQYF.

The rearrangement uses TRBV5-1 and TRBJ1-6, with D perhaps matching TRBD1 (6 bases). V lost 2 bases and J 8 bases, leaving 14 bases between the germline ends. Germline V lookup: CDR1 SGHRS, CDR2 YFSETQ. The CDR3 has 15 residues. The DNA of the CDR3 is TGCGCCAGCAGCTTTGGGACACCTAACGATTCACCCCTCCACTTT. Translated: CASSFGTPNDSPLHF.

CDR3 loop: CARSGDRVANGYTF. CDR3 coding DNA: TGTGCCAGAAGCGGGGACAGGGTTGCTAATGGCTACACCTTC. The chain employs TRBV5-3 and TRBJ1-2; the match to TRBD1 covers 9 bases. TRBV5-3 belongs to the ORF category, with a function that is uncertain. The CDR3 runs to 14 residues. The ends lost 4 bases at V and 6 bases at J; junction bases unmatched: 7.

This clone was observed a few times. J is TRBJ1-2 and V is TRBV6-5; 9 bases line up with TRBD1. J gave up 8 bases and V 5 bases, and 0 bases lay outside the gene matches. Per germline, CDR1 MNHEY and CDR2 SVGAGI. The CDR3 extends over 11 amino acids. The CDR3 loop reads CASSTGGGYTF. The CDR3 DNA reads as TGTGCCAGCAGTACAGGGGGCGGCTACACCTTC.

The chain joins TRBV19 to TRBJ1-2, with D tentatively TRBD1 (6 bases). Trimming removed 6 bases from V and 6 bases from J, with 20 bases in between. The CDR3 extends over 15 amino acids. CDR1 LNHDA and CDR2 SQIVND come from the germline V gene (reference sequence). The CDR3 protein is CASSPTGTSFNGYTF. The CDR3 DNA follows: TGTGCCAGTAGCCCTACAGGGACCTCATTTAATGGCTACACCTTC.

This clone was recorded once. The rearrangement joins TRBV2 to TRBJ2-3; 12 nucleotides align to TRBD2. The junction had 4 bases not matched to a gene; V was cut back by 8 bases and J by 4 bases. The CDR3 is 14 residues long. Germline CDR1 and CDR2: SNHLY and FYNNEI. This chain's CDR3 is CASGGLAGSDTQYF. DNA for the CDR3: TGTGCCAGCGGAGGACTAGCGGGATCAGATACGCAGTATTTT.

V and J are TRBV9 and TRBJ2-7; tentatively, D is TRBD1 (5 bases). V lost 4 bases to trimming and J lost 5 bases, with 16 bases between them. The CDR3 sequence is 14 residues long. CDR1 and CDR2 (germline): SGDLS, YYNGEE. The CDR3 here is CASSPGQSPHEQYF. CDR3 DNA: TGTGCCAGCAGCCCAGGGCAGTCCCCCCACGAGCAGTACTTC.

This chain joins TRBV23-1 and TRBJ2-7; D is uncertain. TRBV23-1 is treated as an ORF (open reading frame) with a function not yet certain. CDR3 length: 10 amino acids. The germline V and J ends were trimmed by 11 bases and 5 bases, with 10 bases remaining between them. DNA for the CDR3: TGCGCCCCCGAGGTCCACGAGCAGTACTTC. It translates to CAPEVHEQYF.